This T cell receptor beta chain is from a study of cytomegalovirus exposure and HLA in healthy donors. Germline V gives CDR1 SGHKS, CDR2 YYEKEE (reference sequence). The CDR3 extends over 14 amino acids. Trimming stripped 2 bases from V and 3 bases from J, with 12 bases between. Study results and caveats: In vitro confirmation showed a few CMV-associated chains to be CMV antigen specific.

The table came from immunoSEQ multiplex PCR; TCRdb's copy has only in-frame clones and leaves some out. Of approximately 220,000 clones in the sample, around 80% are singletons; the top ten hold over 12%. Comment on this clone: The antigen remains unidentified.

This clonotype originated in a woman aged 25 to 39 in good health and CMV-seropositive. Sequencing was carried out using PBMCs. V usage is TRBV5-5 and J usage is TRBJ2-7; D possibly corresponds to TRBD1 (5 bases). CDR3 sequence: CASSLQVYDYEQYF. CDR3 nucleotide sequence: TGTGCCAGCAGCTTACAGGTTTACGACTACGAGCAGTACTTC.